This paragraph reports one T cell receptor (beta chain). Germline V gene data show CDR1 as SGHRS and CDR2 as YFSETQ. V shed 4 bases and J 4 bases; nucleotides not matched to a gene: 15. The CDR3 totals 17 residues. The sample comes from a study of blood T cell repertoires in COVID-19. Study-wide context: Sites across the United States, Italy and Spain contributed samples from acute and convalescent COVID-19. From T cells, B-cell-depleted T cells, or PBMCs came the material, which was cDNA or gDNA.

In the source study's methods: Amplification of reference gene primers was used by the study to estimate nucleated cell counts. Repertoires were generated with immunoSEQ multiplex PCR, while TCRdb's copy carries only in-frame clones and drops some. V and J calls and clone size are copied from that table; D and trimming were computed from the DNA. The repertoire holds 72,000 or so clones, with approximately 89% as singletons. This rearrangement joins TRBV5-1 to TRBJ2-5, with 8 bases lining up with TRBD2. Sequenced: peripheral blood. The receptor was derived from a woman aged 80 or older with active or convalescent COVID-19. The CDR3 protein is CASSAGYRGGRLETQYF. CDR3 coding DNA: TGCGCCAGCAGCGCCGGGTACCGGGGGGGCCGTCTAGAGACCCAGTACTTC.